These 24 T cell receptor beta chains came from one sample sequenced in a study of cytomegalovirus exposure and HLA in healthy donors listed by TCRdb under 2017. Libraries were built with the immunoSEQ multiplex PCR assay. For the multiplex PCR, a mixture combining 60 forward primers for TCR Vbeta segments and 13 reverse primers for TCR Jbeta segments was used. TCRdb carries this immuneACCESS record with in-frame sequences only. Its versions omit some clonotypes, under half of them owing to an unresolved V gene in the studies checked, with the rest unexplained. This sample gives roughly 200,000 clones in total; just over 75% of them show up just once. The top ten clonotypes cover 1.5% to 2% of the sample. Sequencing was carried out using PBMCs. The receptors here all came from a young man in good health and CMV-seronegative.

The CDR3: CASSLPPGLAGAVSYNEQFF. DNA of the CDR3: TGCGCCAGCAGCCTCCCCCCGGGACTAGCGGGAGCAGTCTCCTACAATGAGCAGTTCTTC. V gene TRBV5-1 combines with J gene TRBJ2-1, with TRBD2 matching 14 bases. There are 20 residues in the CDR3. Per germline, CDR1 SGHRS and CDR2 YFSETQ. V lost 4 bases to trimming and J lost 0 bases; unmatched junction nucleotides: 12.

The CDR3 coding sequence is TGTGCCAGCAGCCACTCAGCAGGGCCAACCAACAATGAGCAGTTCTTC. Translated: CASSHSAGPTNNEQFF. The chain couples TRBV7-9 to TRBJ2-1; D is possibly TRBD1 (5 bases). V lost 5 bases, J lost 5 bases, and 19 bases lay in between. The CDR3 length is 16 residues. Germline CDR1 SEHNR, CDR2 FQNEAQ (reference sequence). The whole variable domain, remainder taken from reference TRBV7-9 and TRBJ2-1, is DTGVSQNPRHKITKRGQNVTFRCDPISEHNRLYWYRQTLGQGPEFLTYFQNEAQLEKSRLLSDRFSAERPKGSFSTLEIQRTEQGDSAMYLCASSHSAGPTNNEQFFGPGTRLTVL.

The V and J genes are TRBV27 and TRBJ1-2; D gene ambiguous. This CDR3 comprises 13 residues. V lost 5 bases and J 3 bases, leaving 10 bases between the germline ends. From germline, CDR1 is MNHEY and CDR2 SMNVEV (reference sequence). The CDR3 sequence is CASSRLGDYGYTF. CDR3 nucleotide sequence: TGTGCCAGCAGTCGTCTCGGGGACTATGGCTACACCTTC.

V and J are TRBV28 and TRBJ1-1, with D uncertain. Trimming cost V 3 bases and J 3 bases, with 8 bases left between them. This CDR3 spans 13 amino acids. CDR1 is MDHEN and CDR2 is SYDVKM in the germline V gene. The CDR3 reads CASSFPGDTEAFF. CDR3 nucleotide sequence: TGTGCCAGCAGTTTTCCCGGGGACACTGAAGCTTTCTTT.

This chain uses TRBV14 with TRBJ2-3, with a possible D match to TRBD1 (5 bases). Trimming took 4 bases from V and 4 from J, leaving 12 bases between them. Germline CDR1 SGHDN, CDR2 FVKESK. The CDR3 loop spans 14 amino acids. The CDR3 sequence: CASSRIQGSDTQYF. The CDR3 region has the DNA TGTGCCAGCAGCCGGATTCAGGGTTCAGATACGCAGTATTTT.

The chain joins TRBV5-1 to TRBJ1-5, with a possible D match to TRBD1 (5 bases). V lost 0 bases and J lost 5, with 6 bases in between. The CDR3 loop spans 13 amino acids. Germline V CDR1 and CDR2: SGHRS, YFSETQ. The CDR3 sequence is CASSLVGDQPQHF. The CDR3 DNA is TGCGCCAGCAGCTTGGTAGGGGATCAGCCCCAGCATTTT. The whole variable domain, filled in from reference TRBV5-1 and TRBJ1-5, reads KAGVTQTPRYLIKTRGQQVTLSCSPISGHRSVSWYQQTPGQGLQFLFEYFSETQRNKGNFPGRFSGRQFSNSRSEMNVSTLELGDSALYLCASSLVGDQPQHFGDGTRLSIL.

This clone was detected a few times. The chain links TRBV28 to TRBJ2-7; D might be TRBD2 (7 bases). Deletions cut 3 bases from V and 7 bases from J, with 19 bases between. Germline values: CDR1 MDHEN, CDR2 SYDVKM. The CDR3 length is 15 residues. The CDR3 sequence: CASSFGGASSVEQYF. CDR3 in DNA: TGTGCCAGCAGTTTTGGGGGGGCGTCCAGTGTGGAGCAGTACTTC.

Comments on this clone: Other nucleotide sequences in the sample specify the same CDR3. The rearrangement links TRBV2 to TRBJ2-7; the D gene is possibly TRBD2 (7 bases). V lost 0 bases and J 3 bases, leaving 9 bases between the germline ends. The CDR3 totals 14 residues. Germline lookup yields CDR1 SNHLY and CDR2 FYNNEI. CDR3 nucleotides: TGTGCCAGCAGTGAAGCGGGAGGGGGCTACGAGCAGTACTTC. Translation: CASSEAGGGYEQYF.

As concerns this clone: With a much larger clone just one base away, this may be a read error. The rearrangement links TRBV7-3 to TRBJ2-2; TRBD1 agrees at 9 bases. CDR3 length: 13 amino acids. V lost 4 bases and J lost 6; bases outside the gene matches: 0. Germline CDR1 reads SGHTA; CDR2 reads FQGTGA. CDR3 loop: CASSYRGPGELFF. CDR3 in DNA: TGTGCCAGCAGCTACAGGGGGCCCGGGGAGCTGTTTTTT. Full variable domain (missing parts from reference TRBV7-3 and TRBJ2-2): GAGVSQTPSNKVTEKGKYVELRCDPISGHTALYWYRQSLGQGPEFLIYFQGTGAADDSGLPNDRFFAVRPEGSVSTLKIQRTERGDSAVYLCASSYRGPGELFFGEGSRLTVL.

V gene TRBV27 combines with J gene TRBJ1-1; the D gene is possibly TRBD1 (6 bases). The CDR3 contains 14 residues. Germline V lookup: CDR1 MNHEY, CDR2 SMNVEV (reference sequence). V shed 6 bases and J shed 0 bases, with 11 bases lying between them. The CDR3 DNA reads as TGTGCCAGCAGCTGGGACAACCTGAACACTGAAGCTTTCTTT. It is translated as CASSWDNLNTEAFF.

The chain couples TRBV6-6 to TRBJ2-7; D uncertain. Germline V gives CDR1 MNHNY, CDR2 SVGAGI (reference sequence). Trimming took off 6 bases at V and 5 bases at J, with 11 bases between the two ends. The CDR3 has 12 amino acids. CDR3 loop: CASSRLPNEQYF. The CDR3 DNA sequence: TGTGCCAGCAGCAGATTACCCAACGAGCAGTACTTC.

The rearrangement uses TRBV27 and TRBJ2-3; 12 nucleotides line up with TRBD1. The CDR3 has 18 residues. The V and J ends lost 7 bases and 0 bases, in that order; junction bases with no gene match: 11. The V gene's germline CDR1 is MNHEY and CDR2 SMNVEV (reference sequence). Here the CDR3 DNA reads TGTGCCAGCATCGCCCTCGGGACAGGGGGCTTAAGCACAGATACGCAGTATTTT. It encodes CASIALGTGGLSTDTQYF.

This clone was observed a few times. The rearrangement links TRBV6-1 to TRBJ2-1; 10 nucleotides agree with TRBD2. CDR3 length: 17 amino acids. Germline V gives CDR1 MNHNS, CDR2 SASEGT. J gave up 0 bases and V 4 bases, and 6 bases lay outside the gene matches. CDR3 protein: CASSGTSGVSSYNEQFF. In DNA, the CDR3 is TGTGCCAGCAGTGGTACTAGCGGGGTGTCCTCCTACAATGAGCAGTTCTTC.

This clone was detected only once. The chain carries TRBV27 and TRBJ2-3; TRBD1 is a possible D gene (6 bases). V was clipped by 6 bases and J by 5 bases, with 15 bases between them. CDR3 length: 14 amino acids. CDR1 and CDR2 from the germline V gene are MNHEY and SMNVEV (reference sequence). DNA for the CDR3: TGTGCCAGCAGGACCGGGACAAAGAAAGATACGCAGTATTTT. It encodes CASRTGTKKDTQYF.

V usage is TRBV6-6 and J usage is TRBJ1-3; perhaps TRBD1 as D (5 bases). Trimming took 7 bases from V and 9 from J, leaving 13 bases between them. The CDR3 extends over 12 amino acids. Germline V gene lookup returns CDR1 MNHNY and CDR2 SVGAGI (reference sequence). Written as DNA, the CDR3 is TGTGCCAGCAAAACAGGCCCGGGCACCATATATTTT. This gives the protein CASKTGPGTIYF.

The chain is built from TRBV9 and TRBJ2-6; the match to TRBD1 covers 7 bases. Per the germline V gene, CDR1 is SGDLS and CDR2 is YYNGEE. The CDR3 covers 17 residues. V shed 4 bases and J 1 base; nucleotides not matched to a gene: 8. This chain's CDR3 is CASSYRGVVSGANVLTF. For the CDR3, the DNA is TGTGCCAGCAGCTACAGGGGAGTTGTATCTGGGGCCAACGTCCTGACTTTC.

The chain joins TRBV19 to TRBJ2-2; D is undetermined. Germline V gives CDR1 LNHDA, CDR2 SQIVND (reference sequence). V gave up 7 bases and J gave up 4 bases, with 13 bases separating them. The CDR3 spans 14 residues. The CDR3 loop is CASIAAFGTGELFF. CDR3 bases: TGTGCCAGTATCGCAGCGTTCGGCACCGGGGAGCTGTTTTTT.

This clone has only a few counts. Mismatch with germline at one junction end may stem from a read error. The chain has TRBV5-4 and TRBJ2-1, with D possibly TRBD2 on 5 matching bases. This CDR3 contains 14 residues. Looked up from germline, CDR1 is SGHNT and CDR2 is YYREEE (reference sequence). CDR3 in DNA: TGTGCCAGCACCGTAGAGGGCGGTTACAATGCGCAGTTCTTC. Its translation: CASTVEGGYNAQFF.

The chain joins TRBV27 to TRBJ1-1, with 8 positions matching TRBD1. J was trimmed by 7 bases and V by 4 bases; bases with no gene match: 11. CDR3 length: 15 residues. Germline V gene lookup returns CDR1 MNHEY and CDR2 SMNVEV (reference sequence). CDR3 sequence reads: CASSWTGSGNGEAFF. DNA of the CDR3: TGTGCCAGCAGTTGGACAGGGTCGGGGAACGGTGAAGCTTTCTTT.

The chain carries TRBV6-4 and TRBJ2-1, with 12 bases matching TRBD2. CDR3 length: 18 amino acids. The germline CDR1 and CDR2 sequences are MRHNA and SNTAGT. Trimming at V came to 5 bases and at J to 5 bases, leaving 13 bases not matched to a gene. CDR3 bases: TGTGCCAGCAGTAGGCTAGCGGGAGGGATATCCCAACACAATGAGCAGTTCTTC. Encoded protein: CASSRLAGGISQHNEQFF.

This clone has just a few counts. J is TRBJ1-1 and V is TRBV21-1. TRBV21-1 is designated a pseudogene. The CDR3 has 15 residues. CDR3: CASSTRVVSVSEAFF. The CDR3, as DNA: TGTGCCAGCAGCACCCGGGTTGTCAGTGTTTCTGAAGCTTTCTTT.

The chain recombines TRBV9 with TRBJ2-7; 14 bases are a match to TRBD2. Trimming at V came to 4 bases and at J to 6 bases, leaving 9 bases not matched to a gene. Germline V lookup: CDR1 SGDLS, CDR2 YYNGEE. This CDR3 contains 16 residues. The CDR3 region has the DNA TGTGCCAGCAGCCCCGGACTAGCGGGAGGAGTGATCGAGCAGTACTTC. This translates into CASSPGLAGGVIEQYF. Using reference TRBV9 and TRBJ2-7 for the parts outside the CDR3, the full variable domain is DSGVTQTPKHLITATGQRVTLRCSPRSGDLSVYWYQQSLDQGLQFLIQYYNGEERAKGNILERFSAQQFPDLHSELNLSSLELGDSALYFCASSPGLAGGVIEQYFGPGTRLTVT.

The chain joins TRBV4-1 to TRBJ2-1, with 10 nucleotides matching TRBD2. Trimming removed 1 base from V and 6 bases from J; junction bases left unmatched: 6. The CDR3 runs 16 residues. The V gene's germline CDR1 is MGHRA and CDR2 YSYEKL. CDR3 loop: CASSQGEREGRNEQFF. As DNA, the CDR3 is TGCGCCAGCAGCCAAGGAGAGCGGGAGGGCCGCAATGAGCAGTTCTTC.

The sample holds many counts of this clone. DNA of the CDR3: TGCAGCGTTGACGGAGGGACTAATGAAAAACTGTTTTTT. Encoded protein: CSVDGGTNEKLFF. The rearrangement uses TRBV29-1 and TRBJ1-4, with unresolved D. The germline V gene has CDR1 SQVTM and CDR2 ANQGSEA. V was pared by 3 bases and J by 2 bases, with 7 bases between. The CDR3 is made up of 13 amino acids.